This is a list of T cell receptor beta chains from one sample in a study of cytomegalovirus exposure and HLA in healthy donors. Clones were sequenced by immunoSEQ multiplex PCR, and TCRdb holds only the in-frame ones, with some missing. Among about 150,000 clones, 70% to 80% were seen once, and the ten largest hold less than 8.5%. The sample taken for sequencing was PBMCs. The receptors stem from a man aged 30 to 45 in good health and CMV-seropositive. Both conserved end residues are part of each CDR3. A D gene is named only where the DNA matches it firmly. The size of a clone is reported for some rows only, either as once, few or many, or as a class for expanded clones.

TRBD2,13,TRBV7-3,NA,TRBJ2-1,TGTGCCAGCGCGGAGCGGGGGCACAATGAGCAGTTCTTC,CASAERGHNEQFF
NA,12,TRBV30,NA,TRBJ2-1,TGTGCCTGGAGTGCCCAGATCAATGAGCAGTTCTTC,CAWSAQINEQFF
TRBD2,16,TRBV27,NA,TRBJ2-7,TGTGCCAGCAGTTTTGGACTAGCGTTAAGCTCCTACGAGCAGTACTTC,CASSFGLALSSYEQYF
TRBD2,16,TRBV7-8,NA,TRBJ2-3,TGTGCCAGCAGCTTTCAAGGACTAGCGCCCACAGATACGCAGTATTTT,CASSFQGLAPTDTQYF
NA,12,TRBV7-9,NA,TRBJ2-7,TGTTCCAGCAGCTACACCTCCTACGAGCAGTACTTC,CSSSYTSYEQYF
NA,14,TRBV6-1,NA,TRBJ1-6,TGTGCCAGCAGACTTGGACAGACAAATTCACCCCTCCACTTT,CASRLGQTNSPLHF
NA,13,TRBV5-6,NA,TRBJ1-2,TGTGCCAGCAGCTTTAGTTGGGTGGAGGGCTACACCTTC,CASSFSWVEGYTF
TRBD2,15,TRBV6-6,NA,TRBJ2-5,TGTGCCAGCAGTACCCACACTAGCGGCCAAGAGACCCAGTACTTC,CASSTHTSGQETQYF
TRBD2,17,TRBV4-1,NA,TRBJ2-1,TGCGCCAGCAGTCCAAGGAGGGCTAGCGGGAGCGGTGGTGAGCAGTTCTTC,CASSPRRASGSGGEQFF
TRBD1,13,TRBV19,NA,TRBJ2-1,TGTGCCAGTAACCTCCACAGGGGGAGTGAGCAGTTCTTC,CASNLHRGSEQFF
TRBD2,14,TRBV19,NA,TRBJ2-5,TGTGCCAGTAGTATGGGGAGGGACGGGGAGACCCAGTACTTC,CASSMGRDGETQYF
TRBD1,13,TRBV7-6,NA,TRBJ1-5,TGTGCCAGCAGCCGGGACAGGGGACAGCCCCAGCATTTT,CASSRDRGQPQHF
NA,16,TRBV7-9,NA,TRBJ1-2,TGTGCCAGCAGCTCTAGGTCAGGGGTAATCGACTATGGCTACACCTTC,CASSSRSGVIDYGYTF
NA,12,TRBV30,NA,TRBJ1-1,TGTGCCTGGAGTTGGGGGGACACTGAAGCTTTCTTT,CAWSWGDTEAFF
TRBD2,15,TRBV27,NA,TRBJ2-7,TGTGCCAGCAGTTCCGGACTAGCGGGAGGGAACGAGCAGTACTTC,CASSSGLAGGNEQYF
TRBD2,17,TRBV28,NA,TRBJ2-6,TGTGCCAGCAGAGGGCTAGCGGGAGAGGCTGGGGCCAACGTCCTGACTTTC,CASRGLAGEAGANVLTF
TRBD2,15,TRBV6-6,NA,TRBJ2-1,TGTGCCAGCAGTCCCACTAGCGGTGATTACAATGAGCAGTTCTTC,CASSPTSGDYNEQFF
TRBD1,16,TRBV28,NA,TRBJ1-1,TGTGCCAGCAGTTTATGGGGACAGTCCGGGGACACTGAAGCTTTCTTT,CASSLWGQSGDTEAFF
NA,15,TRBV7-3,NA,TRBJ2-2,TGTGCCAGCAGCTTAGGCGGAGAGAACACCGGGGAGCTGTTTTTT,CASSLGGENTGELFF
TRBD2,16,TRBV10-3,NA,TRBJ2-6,TGTGCCATCCGGACTAGCGCAAGCTCTGGGGCCAACGTCCTGACTTTC,CAIRTSASSGANVLTF
NA,13,TRBV5-1,few,TRBJ2-1,TGCGCCAGCAGCTTGAAGGGAGGAGGTGAGCAGTTCTTC,CASSLKGGGEQFF
NA,13,TRBV5-4,NA,TRBJ2-7,TGTGCCAGCAGGGGGGAGGTGGGAGGCGAGCAGTACTTC,CASRGEVGGEQYF
NA,16,TRBV9,NA,TRBJ2-2,TGTGCCAGCAGCGTAGCCCCGGACAGTGGAGGCGGGGAGCTGTTTTTT,CASSVAPDSGGGELFF
TRBD1,15,TRBV5-1,few,TRBJ2-1,TGCGCCAGCAGCCCTAGGGACAGGGGCCGGGATGAGCAGTTCTTC,CASSPRDRGRDEQFF